Included here is one T cell receptor (beta chain) sequence, with context. What it binds is not known. This specimen comes from a study of OX40 agonist ivuxolimab in advanced cancers. Across the study: Averaging roughly 60 years in age, with a range of roughly 20 to 79, the cohort was about 86% male. Partial responses were achieved by three patients, one with hepatocellular carcinoma and two with cutaneous melanoma.

Some clones are missing from TCRdb's copy, which holds only in-frame ones; the method was immunoSEQ multiplex PCR. The repertoire includes about 26,000 clones, around four fifths of them detected once, and about 30% sits in the top ten. The CDR3 covers 14 residues. The germline V gene has CDR1 MNHNS and CDR2 SASEGT. V trimming: 10 bases; J trimming: 1 base; junction bases outside the gene matches: 8. Whole-study results and caveats: Partial responders receiving 0.1-3.0 mg/kg showed among the lowest clonal expansion. Compared with CD4+, CD8+ T cells on average had more expanded clones.

The clonotype was recovered from an adult with an advanced solid tumor such as melanoma, head and neck, liver or kidney cancer. The specimen was CD4+ or CD8+ T cells sorted from blood, collected in a trial of the OX40 agonist ivuxolimab. V is TRBV6-1 and J is TRBJ1-1; 8 nucleotides agree with TRBD1. CDR3 in amino acids: CANKMDRENTEAFF. The CDR3 bases are TGTGCCAACAAAATGGACAGGGAGAACACTGAAGCTTTCTTT.